Below, 21 T cell receptor beta chains from the same sample are listed, as sequenced in a study of CXCR3-negative and CXCR3-positive naive CD8 T cells. General study findings and limits: TRB CDR3s were more hydrophobic in CXCR3-positive than in CXCR3-negative naive cells.

The authors made the TRB cDNA libraries by 5' RACE using UMI labels. TCRdb reprocessed the 5' RACE reads and keeps a single row for each CDR3 protein, giving no DNA. Its table records tens of thousands of distinct CDR3 sequences. These TCRs are of unknown antigen specificity. What was sequenced was naive CXCR3+ CD8+ T cells from blood. The subset here: CD45RO-CCR7+CD27+CD95- naive CD8+ T cells expressing CXCR3 (TNR3+). The receptor source for this set is a human donor in good health. Some clones in this sample may be carry-over from other donors' samples.

The rearrangement joins TRBV5-8 to TRBJ2-1. The CDR3 has 12 residues. CDR1 and CDR2 from the germline V gene are SGHTS and YDEGEE. CDR3 in amino acids: CASSPALDEQFF.

V and J are TRBV7-6 and TRBJ1-1; absent DNA, TCRdb's TRBD1 call cannot be checked. The CDR3 has 14 residues. Germline CDR1 SGHVS, CDR2 FNYEAQ. This chain's CDR3 is CASSLMGGMVEAFF. The entire variable domain, with the rest obtained from reference TRBV7-6 and TRBJ1-1, is as follows: GAGVSQSPRYKVTKRGQDVALRCDPISGHVSLYWYRQALGQGPEFLTYFNYEAQQDKSGLPNDRFSAERPEGSISTLTIQRTEQRDSAMYRCASSLMGGMVEAFFGQGTRLTVV.

This chain joins TRBV28 and TRBJ2-2; without DNA, the TCRdb call of TRBD1 cannot be checked. Per the germline V gene, CDR1 is MDHEN and CDR2 is SYDVKM. The CDR3 totals 15 residues. CDR3 amino acids: CASSSYDSNTGELFF.

The chain combines TRBV27 with TRBJ1-5; the D gene TCRdb calls, TRBD1, cannot be checked with no DNA. The CDR3 contains 14 residues. The germline gives CDR1 MNHEY, CDR2 SMNVEV (reference sequence). This CDR3 is CASSLSGAGQPQHF.

This CDR3 is CASSQGLREGTDTQYF. The chain carries TRBV4-1 and TRBJ2-3; TCRdb returns TRBD2, unconfirmable since there is no DNA. The CDR3 runs to 16 residues. CDR1 and CDR2 (germline): MGHRA, YSYEKL.

The V call is TRBV5-6, the J call TRBJ1-2; lacking DNA, the TRBD1 call made by TCRdb goes unchecked. This CDR3 is built from 14 residues. Germline CDR1 is SGHDT and CDR2 is YYEEEE. This CDR3 is CASSSGTAAYGYTF.

The rearrangement uses TRBV5-1 and TRBJ2-7. Germline V gene sequence: CDR1 SGHRS, CDR2 YFSETQ. This CDR3 has 13 residues. CDR3 in amino acids: CASSLRGAYEQYF.

CDR3 protein: CASSRTSSYNEQFF. The rearrangement uses TRBV6-2 or TRBV6-3 and TRBJ2-1; absent DNA, TCRdb's TRBD2 call cannot be checked. Germline values: CDR1 MNHEY, CDR2 SVGEGT. The CDR3 length is 14 residues.

This chain connects TRBV4-1 to TRBJ2-5. The CDR3 sequence is 12 residues long. CDR1 and CDR2 from the germline V gene are MGHRA and YSYEKL. The CDR3 spells CASSHELETQYF.

This sequence joins TRBV11-1 and TRBJ2-7; TCRdb gives TRBD2 as the D gene, but with no DNA this cannot be confirmed. The CDR3 runs to 16 residues. The germline CDR1 and CDR2 sequences are SGHAT and FQDESV (reference sequence). The CDR3 here is CASSHRLAGASYEQYF.

The V gene is TRBV5-6, the J gene TRBJ2-1. This CDR3 is 16 amino acids long. Looked up from germline, CDR1 is SGHDT and CDR2 is YYEEEE. The CDR3 protein is CASSLSVRDPNNEQFF.

The V gene is TRBV3-1, the J gene TRBJ2-7; TCRdb indicates TRBD2, and absent DNA this call remains unverified. Looked up from germline, CDR1 is LGHDT and CDR2 is YNNKEL (reference sequence). The CDR3 spans 18 residues. CDR3 loop: CASSPLGLAGEMNYEQYF.

The CDR3 region is CAVTEDTGELFF. V gene TRBV2 combines with J gene TRBJ2-2. CDR1 and CDR2 from the germline V gene are SNHLY and FYNNEI. There are 12 residues in the CDR3.

The chain employs TRBV3-1 and TRBJ2-7; there is no DNA to check the TCRdb D call of TRBD2. The CDR3 loop spans 19 amino acids. Germline V gives CDR1 LGHDT, CDR2 YNNKEL (reference sequence). The CDR3 here is CASSQDRETSGRRAYEQYF.

The chain is built from TRBV28 and TRBJ1-4; lacking DNA, the TRBD1 call made by TCRdb goes unchecked. CDR3 length: 13 residues. Germline V gene lookup returns CDR1 MDHEN and CDR2 SYDVKM. The CDR3 region is CASSFSGVEKLFF.

The CDR3 sequence is CASSQDRLMNTEAFF. V and J are TRBV4-3 and TRBJ1-1. The germline CDR1 and CDR2 sequences are LGHNA and YSLEER. The CDR3 contains 15 residues.

The chain uses TRBV28 and TRBJ2-5; TCRdb names TRBD2, which stays unverified in the absence of DNA. The CDR3 runs 17 residues. Germline V gene lookup returns CDR1 MDHEN and CDR2 SYDVKM. The CDR3 region is CASSSSGLAGGPRTQYF.

The rearrangement links TRBV2 to TRBJ2-5; TCRdb selects TRBD1, and the lack of DNA leaves this call unchecked. CDR1 SNHLY and CDR2 FYNNEI come from the germline V gene. The CDR3 has 14 amino acids. CDR3 sequence: CASSEQSREETQYF.

V is TRBV19 and J is TRBJ2-1; there is no DNA to check the TCRdb D call of TRBD1. The germline V gene has CDR1 LNHDA and CDR2 SQIVND (reference sequence). The CDR3 extends over 14 amino acids. The CDR3 region is CATHSPETYNEQFF.

CDR3 in amino acids: CASRTTGYGSNQPQHF. The chain joins TRBV27 to TRBJ1-5. CDR3 length: 16 residues. The germline V gene encodes CDR1 MNHEY and CDR2 SMNVEV (reference sequence).

The chain couples TRBV7-9 to TRBJ1-1; TCRdb gives TRBD1 as the D gene, but with no DNA this cannot be confirmed. The length of the CDR3 is 16 residues. Germline V gives CDR1 SEHNR, CDR2 FQNEAQ (reference sequence). The CDR3 loop is CASSYYFRDRDTEAFF.